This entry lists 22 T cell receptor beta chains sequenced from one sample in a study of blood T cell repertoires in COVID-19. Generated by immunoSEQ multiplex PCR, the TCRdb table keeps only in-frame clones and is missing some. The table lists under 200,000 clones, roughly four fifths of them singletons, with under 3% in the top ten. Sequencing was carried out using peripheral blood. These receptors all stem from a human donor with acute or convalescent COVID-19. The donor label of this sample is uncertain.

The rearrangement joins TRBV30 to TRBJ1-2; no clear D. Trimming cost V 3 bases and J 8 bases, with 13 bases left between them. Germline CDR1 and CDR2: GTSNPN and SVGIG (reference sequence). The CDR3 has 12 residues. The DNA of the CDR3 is TGTGCCTGGAGCGCGGAGGTTTGGGGCTACACCTTC. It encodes CAWSAEVWGYTF.

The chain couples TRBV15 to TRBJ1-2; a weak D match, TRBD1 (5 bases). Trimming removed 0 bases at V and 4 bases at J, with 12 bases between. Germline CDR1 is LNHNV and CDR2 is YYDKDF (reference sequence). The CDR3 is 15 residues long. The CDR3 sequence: CATSRDRVSPYGYTF. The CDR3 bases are TGTGCCACCAGCAGAGACAGGGTTAGTCCCTATGGCTACACCTTC.

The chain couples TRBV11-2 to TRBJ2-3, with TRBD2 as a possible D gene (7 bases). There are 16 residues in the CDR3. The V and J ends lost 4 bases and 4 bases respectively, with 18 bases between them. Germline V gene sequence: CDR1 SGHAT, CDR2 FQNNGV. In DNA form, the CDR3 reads TGTGCCAGCAGCTCCTCCGCGGGGGCGGGTTCAGATACGCAGTATTTT. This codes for CASSSSAGAGSDTQYF.

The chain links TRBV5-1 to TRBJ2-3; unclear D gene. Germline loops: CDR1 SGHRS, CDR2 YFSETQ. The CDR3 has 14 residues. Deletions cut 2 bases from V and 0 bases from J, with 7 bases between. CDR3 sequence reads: CASSFSYSTDTQYF. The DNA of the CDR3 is TGCGCCAGCAGCTTTAGTTATAGCACAGATACGCAGTATTTT.

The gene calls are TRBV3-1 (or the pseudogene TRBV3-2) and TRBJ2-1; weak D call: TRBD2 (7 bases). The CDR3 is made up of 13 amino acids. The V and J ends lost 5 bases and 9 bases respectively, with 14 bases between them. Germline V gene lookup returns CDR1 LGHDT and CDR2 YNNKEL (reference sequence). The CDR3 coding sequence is TGTGCCAGCAGCGGGGGGGCTTTTCTTGAGCAGTTCTTC. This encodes CASSGGAFLEQFF.

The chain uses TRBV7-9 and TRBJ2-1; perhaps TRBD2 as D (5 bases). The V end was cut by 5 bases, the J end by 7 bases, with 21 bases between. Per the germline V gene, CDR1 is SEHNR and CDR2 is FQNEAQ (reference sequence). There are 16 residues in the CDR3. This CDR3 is CASSKTQVQTGNEQFF. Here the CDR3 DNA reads TGTGCCAGCAGCAAAACCCAGGTACAGACGGGGAATGAGCAGTTCTTC.

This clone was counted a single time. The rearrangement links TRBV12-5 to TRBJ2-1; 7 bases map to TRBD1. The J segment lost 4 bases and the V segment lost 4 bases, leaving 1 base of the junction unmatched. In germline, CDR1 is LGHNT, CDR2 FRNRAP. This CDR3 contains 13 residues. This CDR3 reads CASGWDSYNEQFF. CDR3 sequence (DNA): TGTGCTAGTGGTTGGGACAGTTACAATGAGCAGTTCTTC.

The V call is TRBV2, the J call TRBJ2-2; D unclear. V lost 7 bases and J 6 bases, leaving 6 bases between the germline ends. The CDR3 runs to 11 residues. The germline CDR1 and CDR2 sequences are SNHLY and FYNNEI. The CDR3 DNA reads TGTGCCAGCAATGACGCCGGGGAGCTGTTTTTT. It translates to CASNDAGELFF. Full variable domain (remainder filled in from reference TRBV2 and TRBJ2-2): EPEVTQTPSHQVTQMGQEVILRCVPISNHLYFYWYRQILGQKVEFLVSFYNNEISEKSEIFDDQFSVERPDGSNFTLKIRSTKLEDSAMYFCASNDAGELFFGEGSRLTVL.

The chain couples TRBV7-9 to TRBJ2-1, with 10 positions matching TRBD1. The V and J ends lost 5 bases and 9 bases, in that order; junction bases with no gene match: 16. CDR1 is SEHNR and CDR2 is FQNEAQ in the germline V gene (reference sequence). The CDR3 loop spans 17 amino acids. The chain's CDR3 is CASSRPSGTGVGSEQFF. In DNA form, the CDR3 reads TGTGCCAGCAGCCGTCCTTCCGGGACAGGGGTTGGCAGTGAGCAGTTCTTC.

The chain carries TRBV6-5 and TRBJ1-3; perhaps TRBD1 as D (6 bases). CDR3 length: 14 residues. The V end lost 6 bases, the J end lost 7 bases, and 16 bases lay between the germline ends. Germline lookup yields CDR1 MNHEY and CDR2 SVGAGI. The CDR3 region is CASRPTGGTNTIYF. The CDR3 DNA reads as TGTGCCAGCAGACCGACAGGTGGGACCAACACCATATATTTT.

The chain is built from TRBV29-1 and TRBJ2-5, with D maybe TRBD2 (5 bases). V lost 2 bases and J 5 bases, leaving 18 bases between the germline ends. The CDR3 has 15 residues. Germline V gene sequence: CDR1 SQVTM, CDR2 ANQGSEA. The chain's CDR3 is CSVEFGGLVRETQYF. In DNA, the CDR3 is TGCAGCGTTGAATTCGGCGGGTTGGTACGGGAGACCCAGTACTTC.

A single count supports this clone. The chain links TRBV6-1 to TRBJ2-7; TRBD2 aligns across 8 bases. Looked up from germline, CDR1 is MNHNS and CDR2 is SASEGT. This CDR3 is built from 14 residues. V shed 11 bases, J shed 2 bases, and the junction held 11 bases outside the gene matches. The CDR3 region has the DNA TGTGCCGGCCGAGGAAGCGGGGGAACCTACGAGCAGTACTTC. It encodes CAGRGSGGTYEQYF.

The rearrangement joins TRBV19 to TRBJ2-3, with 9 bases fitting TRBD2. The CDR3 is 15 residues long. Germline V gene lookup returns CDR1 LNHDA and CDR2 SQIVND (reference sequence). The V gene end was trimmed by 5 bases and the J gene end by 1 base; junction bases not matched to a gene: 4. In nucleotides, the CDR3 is TGTGCCAGTAGTCCGAGGACTAGCGGCACAGATACGCAGTATTTT. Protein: CASSPRTSGTDTQYF.

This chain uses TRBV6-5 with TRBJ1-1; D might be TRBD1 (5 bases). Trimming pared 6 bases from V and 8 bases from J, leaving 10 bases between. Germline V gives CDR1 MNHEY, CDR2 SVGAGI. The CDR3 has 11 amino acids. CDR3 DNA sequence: TGTGCCAGCAGAATGGGGCGAGAAGCTTTCTTT. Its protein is CASRMGREAFF.

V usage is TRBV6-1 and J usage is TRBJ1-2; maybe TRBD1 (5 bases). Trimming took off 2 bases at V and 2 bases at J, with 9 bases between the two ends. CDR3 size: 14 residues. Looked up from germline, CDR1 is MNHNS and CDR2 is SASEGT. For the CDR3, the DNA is TGTGCCAGCAGTGAAAATTGGGGCAACTATGGCTACACCTTC. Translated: CASSENWGNYGYTF.

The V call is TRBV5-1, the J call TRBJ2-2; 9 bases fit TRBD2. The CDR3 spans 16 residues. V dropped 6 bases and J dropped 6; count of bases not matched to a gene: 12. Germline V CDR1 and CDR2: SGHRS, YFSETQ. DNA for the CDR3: TGCGCCAGCACCTCCCGGGCGGGGGGGCTTTCCGGGGAGCTGTTTTTT. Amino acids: CASTSRAGGLSGELFF.

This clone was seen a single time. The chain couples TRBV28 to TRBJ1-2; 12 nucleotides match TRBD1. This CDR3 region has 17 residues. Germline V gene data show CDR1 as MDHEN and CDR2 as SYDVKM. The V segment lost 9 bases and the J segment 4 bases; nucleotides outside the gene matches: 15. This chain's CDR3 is CASSPGQGAPGGYGYTF. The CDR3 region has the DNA TGTGCCAGTTCGCCGGGACAGGGGGCTCCGGGGGGCTATGGCTACACCTTC.

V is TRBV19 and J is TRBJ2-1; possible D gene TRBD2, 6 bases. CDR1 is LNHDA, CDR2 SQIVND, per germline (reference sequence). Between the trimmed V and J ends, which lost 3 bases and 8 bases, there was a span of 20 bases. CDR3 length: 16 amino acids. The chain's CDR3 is CASSIGGTPGWDEQFF. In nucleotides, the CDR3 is TGTGCCAGTAGTATTGGGGGGACTCCCGGTTGGGATGAGCAGTTCTTC. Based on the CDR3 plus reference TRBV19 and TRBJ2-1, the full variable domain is DGGITQSPKYLFRKEGQNVTLSCEQNLNHDAMYWYRQDPGQGLRLIYYSQIVNDFQKGDIAEGYSVSREKKESFPLTVTSAQKNPTAFYLCASSIGGTPGWDEQFFGPGTRLTVL.

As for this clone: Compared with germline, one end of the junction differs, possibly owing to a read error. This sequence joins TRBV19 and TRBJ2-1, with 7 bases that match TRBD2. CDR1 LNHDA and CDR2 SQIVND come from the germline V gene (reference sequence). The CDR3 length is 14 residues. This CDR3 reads CASSMGGPYDEQFF. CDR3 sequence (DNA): TGTGCCAGTAGTATGGGAGGGCCCTACGATGAGCAGTTCTTC.

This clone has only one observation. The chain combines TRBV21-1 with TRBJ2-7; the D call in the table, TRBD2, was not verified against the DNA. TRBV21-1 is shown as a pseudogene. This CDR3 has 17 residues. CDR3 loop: CASSKGRASGILTEQYF. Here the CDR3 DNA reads TGTGCCAGCAGCAAAGGCCGCGCTAGCGGGATCCTGACCGAGCAGTACTTC.

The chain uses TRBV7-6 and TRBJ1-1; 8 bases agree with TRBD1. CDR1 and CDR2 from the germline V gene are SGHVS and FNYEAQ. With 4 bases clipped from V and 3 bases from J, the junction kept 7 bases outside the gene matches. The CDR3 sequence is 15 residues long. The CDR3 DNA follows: TGTGCCAGCAGCTCCGGGACAGGTTGGGACACTGAAGCTTTCTTT. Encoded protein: CASSSGTGWDTEAFF.

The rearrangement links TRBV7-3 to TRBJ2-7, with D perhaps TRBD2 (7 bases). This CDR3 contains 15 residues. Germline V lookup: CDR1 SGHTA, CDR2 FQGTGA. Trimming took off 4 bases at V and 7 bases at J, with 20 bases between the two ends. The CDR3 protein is CASSYPFTGGGEQYF. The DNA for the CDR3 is TGTGCCAGCAGCTACCCCTTTACGGGGGGCGGTGAGCAGTACTTC.